This T cell receptor beta chain stems from a study of blood T cell repertoires in COVID-19. Overall study: In each case, the material was cDNA or gDNA derived from T cells, B-cell-depleted T cells, or PBMCs.

This CDR3 has 10 amino acids. V lost 8 bases to trimming and J lost 8 bases, with 9 bases between them. Germline CDR1 reads MNHGY; CDR2 reads SAAAGT. Per the original data handling: Using reference gene primer amplification, nucleated cell counts were estimated. Here immunoSEQ multiplex PCR was the method, and the copy in TCRdb shows in-frame clones only, minus some. D and trimming come from the DNA, and the V and J calls and clone size come from that table. The sample shows fewer than 200,000 clones, roughly 80% of them seen only once. Seattle's enrolled individuals joined amid active infection and were then monitored longitudinally.

The specimen was peripheral blood. This chain uses TRBV6-8 with TRBJ1-1; D unresolved. The clonotype originates from a woman aged 80 or over with COVID-19, enrolled during active disease. The CDR3 DNA is TGTGCCAGCCCCGAGCGGGAAGCTTTCTTT. This gives the protein CASPEREAFF.